These T cell receptor beta chains were read from a single sample in a study of shared clonotypes between healthy human individuals. Using immunoSEQ multiplex PCR, the repertoire was profiled, and TCRdb retains in-frame clones only, with some absent. The sample consists of around 2.3 million clones, around 95% of them appearing once. Material for sequencing was naive CD4+ T cells sorted from blood. These receptors were collected from a man aged 18 to 29 in good health. Both conserved end residues are trimmed from each CDR3.

v_call	cdr3_length	j_call	cdr3_aa
TRBV2	11	TRBJ1-2	ASRTTGDYGYT
TRBV19	10	TRBJ2-3	ASSALADTQY
TRBV5-1	13	TRBJ2-2	ASSLDRGGSGELF
TRBV5-4	14	TRBJ1-4	ASSAGERTTNEKLF
TRBV18	13	TRBJ2-1	ASSPLQQTDNEQF
TRBV29-1	14	TRBJ2-4	SVGFQETLAKNIQY
TRBV25-1	11	TRBJ2-5	ASKSHNRETQY
TRBV9	13	TRBJ2-3	ASSSRTGSTDTQY
TRBV5-1	14	TRBJ2-7	ASSSPGTYTNYEQY
TRBV5-4	14	TRBJ1-1	ASSSGRSGLNTEAF
TRBV7-2	13	TRBJ2-1	ASSPMGGSVYEQF
TRBV10-3	15	TRBJ2-2	AISENVLAGSTGELF
TRBV7-2	14	TRBJ1-5	ASSSRKQGSNQPQH
TRBV18	14	TRBJ1-3	ASSPVGQTSGNTIY
TRBV27	13	TRBJ2-3	ASSFEARRPATQY
TRBV10-3	14	TRBJ2-1	AISVLSGSPYNEQF
TRBV4-2	11	TRBJ2-7	ASSRTGSYEQY
TRBV5-1	13	TRBJ1-1	ASSSQTGANTEAF
TRBV7-8	13	TRBJ1-6	ASSPGTAYNSPLH
TRBV27	14	TRBJ2-1	ASSTRTSGGPNEQF
TRBV7-2	11	TRBJ2-7	ASSLASTYEQY
TRBV19	14	TRBJ2-7	ASSSGQGQTTFEQY
TRBV6-5	11	TRBJ2-7	ATEDRLRYEQY
TRBV4-1	12	TRBJ1-4	ASSLQGFDEKLF
TRBV11-2	12	TRBJ1-1	ASSFRAENTEAF
TRBV9	12	TRBJ2-5	ASSHLAGGKTQY
TRBV2	11	TRBJ2-3	ASMWRGTDTQY
TRBV30	12	TRBJ1-1	AWSMGTGSSEAF
TRBV30	13	TRBJ1-1	AWTRRRPMNTEAF
TRBV11-2	13	TRBJ2-3	ASSPGDRGTDTQY
TRBV7-2	13	TRBJ1-2	ASSLAIDRSYGYT
TRBV5-1	15	TRBJ2-5	ASSFLPATGGKETQY
TRBV27	12	TRBJ2-7	ASSSRDRGNEQY
TRBV4-2	12	TRBJ1-1	ASSHPTVNTEAF
TRBV2	10	TRBJ1-1	ASRWEVTEAF
TRBV5-1	15	TRBJ2-3	ASSRASGAPSTDTQY
TRBV2	13	TRBJ1-2	ASRAVQGPSGGYT
TRBV11-2	12	TRBJ2-7	ASSIRQISYEQY
TRBV5-1	16	TRBJ2-7	ASSLRGGRISSSYEQY
TRBV6-6	12	TRBJ2-2	ASRETGNTGELF
TRBV9	11	TRBJ1-2	ASSVDRGYGYT
TRBV28	11	TRBJ1-6	ASSFGLFGPLH
TRBV6-6	12	TRBJ1-2	ASSYTDSPLGYT
TRBV6-6	12	TRBJ1-1	ASRTGQGGTEAF
TRBV27	11	TRBJ2-7	ASRLAGPYEQY
TRBV2	15	TRBJ2-1	ASSEARATRSYNEQF
TRBV15	11	TRBJ2-2	ATSNRNTGELF
TRBV18	15	TRBJ2-7	ASSPLPGLQGAGEQY
TRBV4-1	13	TRBJ2-3	ASSQGTGAVDTQY
TRBV6-5	10	TRBJ1-6	ASSYGGTPLH
TRBV5-4	12	TRBJ2-5	ASSMAGVQETQY
TRBV28	14	TRBJ2-1	ASSPGSGGARNEQF
TRBV5-5	13	TRBJ2-7	ASSSSTGPLYEQY
TRBV6-6	12	TRBJ1-2	ASLPSGERYGYT
TRBV7-8	13	TRBJ1-2	ASSSGTGHSYGYT
TRBV5-1	15	TRBJ2-5	ASSLGLAGGRQETQY
TRBV10-1	13	TRBJ2-7	ASSDWRDGRYEQY